The present T cell receptor beta chain was sequenced within a study of cytomegalovirus exposure and HLA in healthy donors (dated by TCRdb to about 2017). Looking at the study overall: An earlier analysis of several hundred of the donors reported 276 Gb of sequence data and 95 million to 140 million unique TCR beta sequences obtained from around 170 million T cells. Roughly 300 gigabases of sequencing data and tens of millions of unique TCR sequences were included in an early release covering around 600 HLA-typed donors. Of the roughly 400 genotyped donors, approximately 83% fell in the genetic ancestry cluster associated with self-reported Caucasian donors. The study aimed to test whether signatures of past pathogen exposure could be identified by cataloging public T cell receptors. The study used immunosequencing to profile the T cell repertoires of under 700 subjects and linked those repertoires to cytomegalovirus serostatus. A separate validation cohort of roughly 110 different subjects was used in addition to the approximately 700-subject first cohort. To predict cytomegalovirus infection status, the study brought together high-throughput TCR immunosequencing, statistical association of individual TCRs with disease status, and machine learning. To study patterns of TCR occurrence, a later analysis re-analyzed previously published TCR beta repertoires from around 670 donors and added high-resolution HLA genotyping. Rather than drawing on any new phenotypic data, the later analysis identified candidate immune exposures from TCR beta sequences and the way those sequences occurred across donors. An earlier analysis of nearly 600 of the donors applied high-throughput TCR beta sequencing to assess whether each TCR beta V gene segment acted as functional or pseudogenic. Donor age, sex, ethnicity and CMV serostatus were collected together with the repertoire data. Genome-wide SNP genotypes for about 65% of the 666 donors were used in a later genetic analysis, which treated that subset as a discovery cohort. Every repertoire in the discovery cohort had been generated on one and the same sequencing platform. Both class I and class II loci were covered by HLA typing, at four-digit resolution. The number of donors typed differed by locus, with roughly 629-640 for A, B, C, DRB1 and DQB1, 522 for DQA1, approximately 570 for DPA1, and some 440 for DPB1. Several DR-DQ haplotypes were handled as single units for association and clustering because linkage in the cohort was strong. Among approximately 370 genotyped donors of the cohort, an average of around 250,000 unique TCR beta nucleotide sequences was sequenced per donor, of which 15% to 20% were non-productive.

Broad study findings and their caveats: In a later analysis, most CMV-associated TCR beta chains were found to appear HLA-restricted, with HLA associations seemingly driven largely by CMV exposure. A few of the identified cytomegalovirus-associated TCR beta chains were confirmed in vitro to be specific for cytomegalovirus antigens. A cluster of highly shared sequence variants was judged likely to represent a technical artifact of the sequencing pipeline. A later analysis found that HLA-associated TCR beta chains were more clonally expanded and had lower generation probabilities than equally common non-associated chains. A later analysis found that TCR association rates varied across HLA loci, with DRB1 alleles showing the most associated TCRs and HLA-C alleles the fewest. In an earlier analysis of 587 of the donors, most TCR beta V segments appeared in productive rearrangements about 90% or about 30% of the time, broadly matching IMGT annotations. Because HLA typing was unavailable for some donors at each locus, only the typed subset was used in association tests. In a later genetic analysis, a missense DCLRE1C variant was associated with V-gene and J-gene trimming of TCR beta chains, and the association was replicated in an independent cohort. It was suggested by the authors that the approach could potentially be generalized to other disease states and immunological phenotypes. This cohort had only TCR beta chains sequenced, and the lack of alpha or paired-chain data limited which features could be detected. According to a later genetic analysis, donors in an Asian-associated ancestry cluster had fewer N-insertions in productive TCRs than the approximately 670-donor mean. Immune exposure information for the cohort was limited to CMV serostatus. Roughly uniform sequencing depth across donors was assumed in presence/absence analyses, although this assumption may not hold. A further reported finding was that TCR beta sequences accurately predicted the HLA-A and HLA-B alleles for most subjects in the first cohort. A later analysis associated about 18,000 TCR beta sequences with specific HLA alleles at a false discovery rate of 0.05. In both the original and validation cohorts, the classifier was reported to diagnose cytomegalovirus status with high specificity and sensitivity. The study listed 164 TCR beta chains as associated with cytomegalovirus. Strong co-occurrence of HLA alleles, especially DR and DQ, made assigning TCR associations to individual alleles difficult. Because counts were too low, about 18 rarely observed V segments, including chromosome 9 orphons, were excluded from the earlier analysis of fewer than 650 of the donors. Across donors, most TCR sequences were observed very rarely, whereas some public TCRs were present in many individuals. Correlated functional status among segregating V segments might reflect linkage disequilibrium, but an unknown experimental factor could not be ruled out. Several of the top co-occurrence clusters appeared to be linked to parvovirus B19, influenza, CMV and Epstein-Barr virus, according to a later analysis.

Receptor libraries were prepared by the immunoSEQ multiplex PCR assay. For the multiplex PCR, a mixture combining 60 forward primers for TCR Vbeta segments and 13 reverse primers for TCR Jbeta segments was used. The CDR3 region of rearranged TCR beta genes was amplified from genomic DNA by a multiplex PCR assay. Amplified TCR beta libraries were sequenced as 87-base-pair reads on the Illumina HiSeq System. On the study's bioinformatics: In a later analysis, approximately 74 million unique TCR beta chains were counted across the roughly 700 repertoires, and approximately 11 million of these chains were shared by at least two donors. A nearest-neighbor algorithm error-corrected the raw reads and collapsed the reads into unique sequences, merging closely related sequences to remove PCR and sequencing errors. Alignment of CDR3 sequences to IMGT reference sequences was used to assign V, D and J gene segments. For a sequence to be retained, a match of at least six nucleotides was required to both a V gene segment and a J gene segment. Rearrangements were called productive when the CDR3 lacked stop codons and stayed in frame with V and J; all others were non-productive. Following IMGT convention, CDR3 was defined as the stretch from the second conserved V-encoded cysteine up to the conserved J-encoded phenylalanine. The earlier analysis of about 590 of the donors excluded sequences that lacked an unambiguous match to a single V gene segment. An earlier analysis of about 590 of the donors classified V segments as functional when productive rearrangements were above 56.7% and as segregating when the standard deviation between donors was above 5%. To diagnose cytomegalovirus status from the catalog of TCR beta chain sequences, a statistical classification framework was built. In a later analysis, V and J genes were assigned by comparing TCR nucleotide sequences against IMGT/GENE-DB human TR gene sequences. The TCRdist pipeline was used in a later analysis to assign CDR3 sequences and most-parsimonious VDJ recombination scenarios. In a later analysis, each TCR beta chain was defined by its CDR3 amino acid sequence together with its V-gene family, and reads lacking a unique V-gene family were excluded. As a way to deal with suspected cross-contamination and a sequencing artifact, a later analysis dropped 500 to 700 nucleotide sequences that were highly shared and had low generation probability. In a later analysis, a clonal expansion index was calculated for each public chain from normalized within-repertoire ranks of inferred template counts. In a later analysis, generation probabilities were computed using a VDJ recombination model fitted to out-of-frame rearrangements, and the results were checked against IGoR. Hypergeometric tests were used in a later analysis to score TCR-TCR, TCR-HLA and TCR-CMV co-occurrence, with a repertoire-size bias correction applied to the TCR pairs. False discovery rates were estimated in a later analysis by permuting HLA or CMV assignments 20 times. In a later analysis, co-occurring TCRs were grouped using DBSCAN, and TCRdist sequence similarity was added for clustering within HLA-allele-positive subsets. For co-occurrence clustering, repertoires with fewer than 30,000 or more than 120,000 public chains were excluded, along with several repertoires with anomalous nucleotide sharing. Entries here come from immuneACCESS through TCRdb and include only in-frame sequences with V and J called. Some clones fail to appear in such tables; in the studies checked, an unresolved V gene covers under half of the shortfall, and the cause of the remainder is unknown. Clone size and the V and J calls come from that table; the DNA yielded D and trimming. This sample lists 200,000 to 250,000 clones; 60% to 80% were detected once. The ten largest clones represent 1.8% of the sample.

Details on this clone: Its recognized antigen is unknown. Base-call qualities are not available, and no considerably larger clone is one nucleotide away.

The cohort comprised 710 or so healthy bone marrow donors. At the time of sampling, every cohort member was nominally healthy, though immune exposures that went unrecorded were likely present. The donor was CMV seronegative and was included in the group of about 350 seronegative cohort members. Every donor gave a peripheral blood sample, and the peripheral blood mononuclear cells from that sample were used for TCR beta sequencing. The Qiagen DNeasy Blood Extraction Kit was used to extract genomic DNA from the blood cell samples. Sequencing was done on a sample of PBMCs. This receptor was identified in a woman younger than 45 in good health and CMV-seronegative.

The nucleotide sequence reads as follows: TGTGCCAGCTCACCAAGGCGGGGAAATACTGAAGCTTTCTTT. Its amino acids are CASSPRRGNTEAFF. The rearrangement combines TRBV18 with TRBJ1-1; no confident D gene assignment can be made. Reading the germline V gene gives CDR1 KGHSH and CDR2 LQKENI. V lost 2 bases and J lost 5 bases; the stretch between them is 12 bases long. Including the terminal cysteine and phenylalanine, the CDR3 comprises 14 residues. Solely the CDR3 DNA is kept, with 42 bases framed from the first base.